This T cell receptor (beta chain) originates from a study of CD8+ T cells in alopecia areata. Investigators isolated RNA and reverse transcribed it into cDNA to act as the sequencing template. The method was immunoSEQ multiplex PCR; TCRdb's version includes in-frame clones alone and lacks a portion of them. This sample has 190,000 or so clones, with roughly 61% found just once. The study's findings and limits: On tofacitinib, scalp and blood still held many of the expanded lesional clones. Sequence data from scalp samples additionally include resident alphabeta T cells of normal skin.

This CDR3 contains 14 residues. Germline-derived CDR1 and CDR2 are SGHDT and YYEEEE. The V end was cut by 2 bases, the J end by 0 bases, with 9 bases between. Treatment reported: oral pan-JAK inhibitor, 5-10 mg twice daily. Researchers took lesional scalp punch biopsies and peripheral blood from people who were alopecia areata patients. A word on this clone: As yet, its antigen is unknown.

Source: CD8+ T cells sorted from blood, taken at week 24, from a patient treated with tofacitinib. The origin of this receptor is a human donor with alopecia areata. V gene TRBV5-6 combines with J gene TRBJ2-7, with D uncertain. CDR3 nucleotides: TGTGCCAGCAGCTTTGGACGGCCCTCCTACGAGCAGTACTTC. Residues: CASSFGRPSYEQYF. Combining the CDR3 with reference TRBV5-6 and TRBJ2-7 gives the whole variable domain DAGVTQSPTHLIKTRGQQVTLRCSPKSGHDTVSWYQQALGQGPQFIFQYYEEEERQRGNFPDRFSGHQFPNYSSELNVNALLLGDSALYLCASSFGRPSYEQYFGPGTRLTVT.